These 8 T cell receptor beta chains share one sample of origin, sequenced in a study of T cell responses to AZD1222 COVID-19 vaccine. Assay used: immunoSEQ multiplex PCR; TCRdb lists only in-frame clones, some missing. Among tens of thousands of clones listed, roughly nine tenths were seen once. The sample in question was peripheral blood, obtained 28 days after the second AZD1222 dose. Receptors were obtained from an adult who received the AZD1222 COVID-19 vaccine.

The chain employs TRBV10-1 and TRBJ2-1; 8 bases align to TRBD2. V gave up 5 bases and J gave up 0 bases; unmatched junction bases: 3. Germline CDR1 WNHNN, CDR2 SYGVQD (reference sequence). This CDR3 contains 15 residues. The CDR3 region has the DNA TGCGCCAGCAGTTCCAGCGGGAGCTCCTACAATGAGCAGTTCTTC. Amino acid sequence: CASSSSGSSYNEQFF.

This clone was counted a single time. This rearrangement joins TRBV19 to TRBJ2-1; perhaps TRBD2 as D (6 bases). The V gene's germline CDR1 is LNHDA and CDR2 SQIVND (reference sequence). Trimming removed 8 bases from V and 6 bases from J, with 20 bases in between. The CDR3 sequence is 15 residues long. CDR3 in amino acids: CASSYLGGLANEQFF. In DNA form, the CDR3 reads TGTGCCAGTTCCTACCTGGGAGGTTTGGCCAATGAGCAGTTCTTC.

The CDR3 loop reads CSVGSGAGANVLTF. The CDR3 DNA is TGCAGCGTTGGGTCCGGGGCTGGGGCCAACGTCCTGACTTTC. The chain employs TRBV29-1 and TRBJ2-6, with D tentatively TRBD2 (5 bases). V gave up 4 bases and J gave up 2 bases, with 9 bases separating them. The CDR3 extends over 14 amino acids. CDR1 and CDR2 (germline): SQVTM, ANQGSEA. The full variable domain, rest sourced from reference TRBV29-1 and TRBJ2-6, is SAVISQKPSRDICQRGTSLTIQCQVDSQVTMMFWYRQQPGQSLTLIATANQGSEATYESGFVIDKFPISRPNLTFSTLTVSNMSPEDSSIYLCSVGSGAGANVLTFGAGSRLTVL.

This sequence joins TRBV4-3 and TRBJ1-1, with D possibly TRBD1 on 5 matching bases. Trimming took off 5 bases at V and 1 base at J, with 11 bases between the two ends. The CDR3 is 14 amino acids. Germline CDR1 reads LGHNA; CDR2 reads YSLEER. CDR3 loop: CASSTGQGNTEAFF. CDR3 coding DNA: TGCGCCAGCAGCACCGGTCAGGGGAACACTGAAGCTTTCTTT.

The chain recombines TRBV11-2 with TRBJ2-7; a possible D gene is TRBD1 (5 bases). The CDR3 runs 14 residues. Between the trimmed V and J ends, which lost 5 bases and 0 bases, there was a span of 11 bases. CDR1 and CDR2 from the germline V gene are SGHAT and FQNNGV. This CDR3 is CASSRGHSSYEQYF. The CDR3 region has the DNA TGTGCCAGCAGCAGGGGCCATAGCTCCTACGAGCAGTACTTC. The full variable domain, with the rest looked up from reference TRBV11-2 and TRBJ2-7, is EAGVAQSPRYKIIEKRQSVAFWCNPISGHATLYWYQQILGQGPKLLIQFQNNGVVDDSQLPKDRFSAERLKGVDSTLKIQPAKLEDSAVYLCASSRGHSSYEQYFGPGTRLTVT.

J is TRBJ2-3 and V is TRBV19, with D unresolved. CDR1 is LNHDA, CDR2 SQIVND, per germline (reference sequence). The V gene lost 2 bases and the J gene lost 4 bases, with 10 bases spanning the gap. This CDR3 contains 14 residues. In nucleotides, the CDR3 is TGTGCCAGTAGTATATGGGAAAGATCAGATACGCAGTATTTT. Its protein is CASSIWERSDTQYF.

The J gene is TRBJ2-7, the V gene TRBV5-4; 9 positions match TRBD1. CDR3 length equals 16 residues. Trimming removed 4 bases from V and 7 bases from J; junction bases left unmatched: 15. Germline lookup yields CDR1 SGHNT and CDR2 YYREEE (reference sequence). The CDR3 loop reads CASSLRGQGFLREQYF. CDR3 sequence (DNA): TGTGCCAGCAGCCTCCGAGGACAGGGGTTTCTTAGGGAGCAGTACTTC. Filled out from reference TRBV5-4 and TRBJ2-7, the complete variable domain reads ETGVTQSPTHLIKTRGQQVTLRCSSQSGHNTVSWYQQALGQGPQFIFQYYREEENGRGNFPPRFSGLQFPNYSSELNVNALELDDSALYLCASSLRGQGFLREQYFGPGTRLTVT.

The V gene is TRBV6-5, the J gene TRBJ1-5; D may be TRBD1 (6 bases). V lost 5 bases and J 4 bases, leaving 9 bases between the germline ends. This CDR3 is built from 13 residues. Germline V gives CDR1 MNHEY, CDR2 SVGAGI. The CDR3 protein is CASSPQGNQPQHF. As DNA, the CDR3 is TGTGCCAGCAGTCCCCAGGGGAATCAGCCCCAGCATTTT.